This TCR beta chain was found in a study of T cell responses to AZD1222 COVID-19 vaccine. Regarding the study as a whole: Repertoire sampling occurred only after the peak T cell response.

A note on this clone: Antigen specificity is unknown.

Sequencing was performed with immunoSEQ multiplex PCR; in TCRdb, only in-frame clones are kept and a portion is missing. The top ten clones hold around 10% of a sample with tens of thousands of clones, approximately 88% of them seen once. Trimming shortened V by 6 bases and J by 10 bases, and 16 bases separated the two germline ends. The CDR3 is 13 amino acids. The receptor's source is an adult who received the AZD1222 COVID-19 vaccine. This rearrangement joins TRBV12-3 or TRBV12-4 to TRBJ2-4, with D tentatively TRBD2 (5 bases). The input for sequencing was peripheral blood, taken 28 days after the second AZD1222 dose. Here the CDR3 reads CASSPDRTGIQYF. CDR3 DNA: TGTGCCAGCAGCCCGGACCGCACGGGAATTCAGTACTTC.